The rows below give T cell receptor beta chains drawn from one sample of a study of blood T cell repertoires in COVID-19. Only in-frame clones appear in the TCRdb table, and some are missing; sequencing was by immunoSEQ multiplex PCR. The repertoire holds about 68,000 clones, with roughly nine tenths as singletons. Input material: peripheral blood. These receptors were collected from a man aged 50-59 years with COVID-19, enrolled during active disease. Both conserved end residues are trimmed from each CDR3. D genes are given only for firm matches.

V gene	D gene	J gene	CDR3 protein
TRBV28	TRBD1	TRBJ1-2	ASTTRPGQGNGYT
TRBV29-1	NA	TRBJ2-7	SVKTYRDYEQY
TRBV27	NA	TRBJ1-2	ASSLSGEGGYT
TRBV3-1/TRBV3-2	TRBD1	TRBJ2-1	ASSQLSRQGGNEQF
TRBV5-1	TRBD2	TRBJ2-1	ASSSGLAGVNEQF
TRBV28	NA	TRBJ2-3	ASSLSRGSTDTQY
TRBV7-9	NA	TRBJ1-1	ASSLIENTEAF
TRBV30	TRBD2	TRBJ2-7	AWSSSGSGYEQY
TRBV30	NA	TRBJ2-2	AWSVRGTGELF
TRBV11-2	TRBD2	TRBJ2-7	ASSSLAGALFEQY
TRBV18	TRBD2	TRBJ2-1	ASSPGGPSGAEQF
TRBV7-9	TRBD2	TRBJ2-5	ASSPMRSGNQETQY
TRBV6-2/TRBV6-3	TRBD2	TRBJ2-2	ASSYNRGRDTGELF
TRBV12-3/TRBV12-4	NA	TRBJ1-1	ASSLRGEGQAF
TRBV9	NA	TRBJ1-5	ASSQGGNQPQH
TRBV27	NA	TRBJ2-3	ASNRASTDTQY
TRBV6-5	TRBD1	TRBJ2-5	ASSRDREETQY
TRBV7-6	NA	TRBJ2-7	ASSLGGTYEQY
TRBV9	TRBD1	TRBJ2-2	ASSTRGPGTGELF
TRBV27	TRBD1	TRBJ1-2	ASSRGSHYGYT
TRBV9	TRBD2	TRBJ2-2	ASSVSGRGTGELF
TRBV28	NA	TRBJ2-7	ASREGYEQY
TRBV7-9	TRBD2	TRBJ2-3	ASSLARTSGRAADTQY
TRBV19	TRBD1	TRBJ1-3	ASEDRAANTIY
TRBV9	TRBD1	TRBJ2-2	ASSTDRDTGELF
TRBV5-1	NA	TRBJ1-5	ASSFGQGDQPQH
TRBV3-1/TRBV3-2	TRBD2	TRBJ2-2	ASSHRTSGGGGELF
TRBV19	NA	TRBJ1-1	ASRGVGGNTEAF
TRBV28	NA	TRBJ2-2	ASSLSRAPNTGELF
TRBV13	TRBD2	TRBJ2-3	ASSLEGGRASTDTQY
TRBV2	TRBD1	TRBJ1-5	ASRGQGNQPQH
TRBV5-1	NA	TRBJ2-3	ASRGLNTDTQY
TRBV9	NA	TRBJ2-1	ASSVTPSNEQF
TRBV19	TRBD1	TRBJ1-5	ASSRTGLNQPQH
TRBV27	NA	TRBJ2-2	ATSSVDSGELF
TRBV29-1	NA	TRBJ2-2	SALDGIRTGELF
TRBV28	TRBD1	TRBJ2-5	ASSFTGAQETQY
TRBV30	NA	TRBJ1-2	AWSSGTQVNYGYT
TRBV4-3	TRBD2	TRBJ2-1	ASSRTSGSNEQF
TRBV5-6	TRBD2	TRBJ2-5	ASTEGLAVQETQY
TRBV4-1	NA	TRBJ1-4	ASSQVASSLGNEKLF
TRBV30	TRBD1	TRBJ1-3	AWDPGTAGNTIY
TRBV14	TRBD2	TRBJ2-7	ASSQEGGRRYEQY
TRBV5-1	NA	TRBJ2-1	ASRPNTGNEQF
TRBV11-2	TRBD1	TRBJ1-2	ASSSTGGSYGYT
TRBV18	NA	TRBJ2-1	ASSPPRTATYNEQF
TRBV19	NA	TRBJ1-4	ASSISGVEEKLF
TRBV18	TRBD2	TRBJ2-2	ASSPILTGGAGELF
TRBV4-1	TRBD1	TRBJ2-7	ASSQVGGTGGDEQY
TRBV18	NA	TRBJ1-3	ASSPEAMGNTIY
TRBV7-2	TRBD1	TRBJ1-4	ASSGQVATNEKLF
TRBV19	NA	TRBJ2-1	ASSGINEQF
TRBV7-2	NA	TRBJ2-7	ASSLGSSTYEQY
TRBV7-9	TRBD1	TRBJ1-3	ASSSGQISGNTIY
TRBV5-1	TRBD1	TRBJ1-1	ASSYGTGGRHTEAF
TRBV5-1	TRBD1	TRBJ1-4	ASSPPGQGEKLF
TRBV5-6	TRBD1	TRBJ1-2	ASSQDRTNYGYT
TRBV11-2	TRBD2	TRBJ2-1	ASSFIAGGNNEQF
TRBV3-1/TRBV3-2	NA	TRBJ1-2	ASSQGRGGYGYT
TRBV24-1	NA	TRBJ1-5	ATSDPGGGSQH